The rows below give T cell receptor beta chains drawn from one sample of a study of cytomegalovirus exposure and HLA in healthy donors. Assay: immunoSEQ multiplex PCR; the TCRdb copy retains only in-frame clones and omits some. This repertoire shows around 400,000 clones, just over 85% found once; its top ten account for roughly 0.8%. The sequenced sample was PBMCs. The receptors originated from a woman younger than 35 in good health and CMV-seronegative. CDR3s include the opening cysteine and the closing phenylalanine or tryptophan. The D gene is left open where the match is weak. Size values are once, few and many counts, or a class for expanded clones, and some rows have none.

D gene | J gene | clone size | V gene | CDR3 protein | CDR3 DNA
- | TRBJ2-5 | - | TRBV6-6 | CASSYTPSWETQYF | TGTGCCAGCAGTTACACCCCCAGTTGGGAGACCCAGTACTTC
TRBD2 | TRBJ2-5 | - | TRBV2 | CARRTSGRGTQYF | TGTGCCAGGAGGACTAGCGGGAGGGGGACCCAGTACTTC
TRBD1 | TRBJ1-1 | - | TRBV29-1 | CSGEQGAYTEAFF | TGCAGCGGAGAACAGGGGGCGTATACTGAAGCTTTCTTT
TRBD1 | TRBJ1-2 | - | TRBV7-9 | CASSLGQADVYGYTF | TGTGCCAGCAGCCTGGGACAGGCGGATGTTTATGGCTACACCTTC
- | TRBJ1-1 | few | TRBV7-8 | CASSHGLGNTEAFF | TGTGCCAGCAGCCACGGACTGGGAAACACTGAAGCTTTCTTT
- | TRBJ1-3 | once | TRBV6-5 | CASSKGETGNTIYF | TGTGCCAGCAGTAAAGGGGAAACTGGAAACACCATATATTTT
TRBD1 | TRBJ1-5 | - | TRBV10-2 | CASKKGQTSNQPQHF | TGCGCCAGCAAGAAGGGACAGACAAGCAATCAGCCCCAGCATTTT
- | TRBJ2-5 | - | TRBV9 | CASSVGESNTQETQYF | TGTGCCAGCAGCGTAGGGGAGAGTAATACCCAAGAGACCCAGTACTTC
- | TRBJ1-5 | - | TRBV12-5 | CASGLPRGGARDQPQHF | TGTGCTAGTGGTTTGCCACGGGGGGGGGCGCGAGATCAGCCCCAGCATTTT
- | TRBJ1-2 | - | TRBV20-1 | CSAGQGRGYTF | TGCAGTGCTGGACAAGGGAGGGGCTACACCTTC
TRBD2 | TRBJ2-7 | - | TRBV6-5 | CASSYGGGYSYEQYF | TGTGCCAGCAGTTACGGCGGGGGTTACTCCTACGAGCAGTACTTC
- | TRBJ1-2 | - | TRBV7-2 | CASSSRTVGNYGYTF | TGTGCCAGCAGCTCACGGACAGTTGGGAACTATGGCTACACCTTC
- | TRBJ1-1 | - | TRBV5-1 | CASSQTLGQSEAFF | TGCGCCAGCAGCCAAACGTTAGGACAGTCTGAAGCTTTCTTT
- | TRBJ2-7 | once | TRBV28 | CASSFSQGSSYEQYF | TGTGCCAGCAGTTTTTCGCAGGGCAGCTCCTACGAGCAGTACTTC
- | TRBJ2-7 | - | TRBV28 | CASSETGAYEQYF | TGTGCCAGCAGCGAAACAGGAGCCTACGAGCAGTACTTC
- | TRBJ2-5 | - | TRBV2 | CASSRQETFQETQYF | TGTGCCAGCAGTCGACAGGAGACTTTCCAAGAGACCCAGTACTTC
- | TRBJ2-5 | - | TRBV27 | CASSSWEEKETQYF | TGTGCCAGCAGTTCCTGGGAGGAGAAAGAGACCCAGTACTTC
TRBD1 | TRBJ2-7 | - | TRBV6-1 | CASSKTGGAAEQYF | TGTGCCAGCAGTAAGACAGGGGGCGCGGCCGAGCAGTACTTC
- | TRBJ1-5 | - | TRBV28 | CASKNKAFLSSNQPQHF | TGTGCCAGCAAAAATAAAGCTTTTCTCTCCAGCAATCAGCCCCAGCATTTT
- | TRBJ1-4 | once | TRBV6-1 | CASSEAGGGNEKLFF | TGTGCCAGCAGTGAAGCGGGAGGGGGAAATGAAAAACTGTTTTTT
TRBD1 | TRBJ1-4 | - | TRBV15 | CATSRPAGTGGEKLFF | TGTGCCACCAGCAGACCGGCTGGGACAGGCGGTGAAAAACTGTTTTTT
TRBD1 | TRBJ1-4 | - | TRBV19 | CASSIGGQGANEKLFF | TGTGCCAGTAGTATAGGGGGACAGGGCGCTAATGAAAAACTGTTTTTT
- | TRBJ1-5 | - | TRBV28 | CASSLLGGGNQPQHF | TGTGCCAGCAGTTTATTAGGGGGTGGCAATCAGCCCCAGCATTTT
TRBD1 | TRBJ2-1 | - | TRBV4-2 | CASSLTGDEQFF | TGTGCCAGCAGCCTCACAGGGGATGAGCAGTTCTTC
TRBD2 | TRBJ2-3 | - | TRBV4-2 | CASSQELAGGGDTQYF | TGTGCCAGCAGCCAAGAATTGGCGGGGGGGGGAGATACGCAGTATTTT
- | TRBJ2-1 | - | TRBV18 | CASSPGRNEQFF | TGTGCCAGCTCACCGGGGAGGAATGAGCAGTTCTTC
TRBD1 | TRBJ1-1 | - | TRBV5-8 | CASSLRGTGGRTEAFF | TGTGCCAGCAGCTTGCGCGGGACAGGGGGCCGTACTGAAGCTTTCTTT
TRBD1 | TRBJ2-7 | - | TRBV28 | CASSPWTGRVIEQYF | TGTGCCAGCAGTCCCTGGACAGGGCGCGTAATTGAGCAGTACTTC
TRBD1 | TRBJ1-4 | - | TRBV6-5 | CASRSTGGAEKLFF | TGTGCCAGCAGATCAACAGGGGGCGCGGAAAAACTGTTTTTT
- | TRBJ1-5 | - | TRBV7-9 | CASSLELNQPQHF | TGTGCCAGCAGCTTAGAGCTCAATCAGCCCCAGCATTTT
TRBD1 | TRBJ1-5 | - | TRBV11-2 | CASRIVGTGHSNQPQHF | TGTGCCAGCAGAATAGTAGGGACAGGGCATAGCAATCAGCCCCAGCATTTT